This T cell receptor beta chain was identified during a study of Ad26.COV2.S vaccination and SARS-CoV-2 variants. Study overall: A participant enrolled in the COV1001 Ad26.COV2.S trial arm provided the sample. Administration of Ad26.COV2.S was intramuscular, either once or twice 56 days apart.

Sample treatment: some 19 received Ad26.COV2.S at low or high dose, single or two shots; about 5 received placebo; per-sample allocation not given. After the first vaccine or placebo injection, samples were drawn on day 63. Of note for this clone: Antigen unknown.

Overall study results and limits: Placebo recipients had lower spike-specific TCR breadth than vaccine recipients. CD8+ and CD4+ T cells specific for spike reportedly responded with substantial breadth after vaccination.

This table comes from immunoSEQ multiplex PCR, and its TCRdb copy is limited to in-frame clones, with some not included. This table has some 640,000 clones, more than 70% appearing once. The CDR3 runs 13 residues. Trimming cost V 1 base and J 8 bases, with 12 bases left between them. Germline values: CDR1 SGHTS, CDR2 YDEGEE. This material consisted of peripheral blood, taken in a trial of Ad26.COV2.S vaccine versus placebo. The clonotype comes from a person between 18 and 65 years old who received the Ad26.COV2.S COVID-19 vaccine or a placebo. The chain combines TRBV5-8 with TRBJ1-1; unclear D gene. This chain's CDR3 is CASSLLRGFEAFF. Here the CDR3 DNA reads TGTGCCAGCAGCTTGTTACGGGGTTTCGAAGCTTTCTTT.